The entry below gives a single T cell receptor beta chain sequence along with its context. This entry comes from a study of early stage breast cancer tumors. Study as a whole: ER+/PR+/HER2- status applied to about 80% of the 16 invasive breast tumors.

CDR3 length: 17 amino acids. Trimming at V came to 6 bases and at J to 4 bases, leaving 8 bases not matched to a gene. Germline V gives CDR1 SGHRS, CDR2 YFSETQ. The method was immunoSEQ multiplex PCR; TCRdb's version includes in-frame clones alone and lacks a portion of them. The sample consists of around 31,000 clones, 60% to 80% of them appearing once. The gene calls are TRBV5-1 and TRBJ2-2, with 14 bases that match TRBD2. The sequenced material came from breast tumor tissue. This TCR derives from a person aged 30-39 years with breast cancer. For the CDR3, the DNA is TGCGCCAGCAATCGACTAGCGGGAGGGTTCGGCACCGGGGAGCTGTTTTTT. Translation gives CASNRLAGGFGTGELFF.